Included here is one TCR beta chain sequence, with context. Its target is not known. This CDR3 spans 14 amino acids. The V and J ends lost 7 bases and 6 bases respectively, with 13 bases between them. From germline, CDR1 is MNHEY and CDR2 SVGAGI. Sequencing was performed with immunoSEQ multiplex PCR; in TCRdb, only in-frame clones are kept and a portion is missing. The top ten clones hold around 0.14% of a sample with roughly 2.5 million clones, around nine tenths of them seen once. Partitioning of CD4+ cells yielded a CD45RA+ naive subset and a CD45RA-negative memory subset. The sample comes from a study of shared clonotypes between healthy human individuals. Study-level results: Several donors held around 5% of naive CD4 clonotypes in common.

The sequenced sample was naive CD4+ T cells sorted from blood. Subset noted: CD45RA+ positively selected. This chain connects TRBV6-5 to TRBJ1-6; TRBD1 might be the D (5 bases). The source is a young man in good health. CDR3 sequence reads: CASTSGAVNSPLHF. Written as DNA, the CDR3 is TGTGCCAGCACCTCTGGGGCAGTTAATTCACCCCTCCACTTT.